This TCR beta chain is from a study of cytomegalovirus exposure and HLA in healthy donors. Overall study context: The same platform used for the approximately 700 first-cohort repertoires was also used for the 120 or so validation repertoires, as a later analysis reported. Study-wide results and limits: The majority of TCR sequences were rare, yet some public TCRs appeared in many donors. High specificity and sensitivity for cytomegalovirus status were reported for the classifier. Clusters of TCRs from the first cohort tended to co-occur in the roughly 120 validation repertoires (as a later analysis found).

Concerning this clone: Its antigen is not known.

Germline values: CDR1 MNHEY, CDR2 SMNVEV (reference sequence). The V end lost 3 bases, the J end lost 0 bases, and 9 bases lay between the germline ends. The CDR3 runs to 15 residues. Clones were sequenced by immunoSEQ multiplex PCR, and TCRdb holds only the in-frame ones, with some missing. Of roughly 310,000 clones listed, approximately 85% are singletons. Sample: PBMCs. The chain links TRBV27 to TRBJ1-3; D not certain. This TCR was recovered from a man under 40 in good health and CMV-seronegative. CDR3 loop: CASSLNTNSGNTIYF. As DNA, the CDR3 is TGTGCCAGCAGTTTGAACACCAACTCTGGAAACACCATATATTTT.